This is a list of T cell receptor beta chains from one sample in a study of cytomegalovirus exposure and HLA in healthy donors. Using immunoSEQ multiplex PCR, the repertoire was profiled, and TCRdb retains in-frame clones only, with some absent. The data contain around 100,000 clones, around three quarters of them singletons. Sequencing was carried out using PBMCs. These receptors were obtained from a man aged 25 to 45 in good health and CMV-seronegative. CDR3s include the opening cysteine and the closing phenylalanine or tryptophan. Fields, in order: clone size, J gene, V gene, D gene, CDR3 protein, CDR3 DNA. A D gene is named only where the DNA matches it firmly. Clone size is not always given. Where it is, it says once, few, many or a class for expanded clones.

NA TRBJ1-5 TRBV19 NA CASRAGKQPQHF TGTGCCAGTAGGGCAGGGAAACAGCCCCAGCATTTT
NA TRBJ2-7 TRBV4-3 TRBD1 CASSQDRQGAGEQYF TGCGCCAGCAGCCAAGATCGACAGGGGGCGGGGGAGCAGTACTTC
NA TRBJ1-2 TRBV9 TRBD1 CASSVGGQSNYGYTF TGTGCCAGCAGCGTAGGGGGACAGTCTAACTATGGCTACACCTTC
once TRBJ2-7 TRBV27 TRBD2 CASSPRTSGKGEQYF TGTGCCAGCAGTCCAAGGACTAGCGGGAAGGGCGAGCAGTACTTC
NA TRBJ1-6 TRBV9 NA CASSVDPGSPLHF TGTGCCAGCAGCGTAGACCCAGGTTCACCCCTCCACTTT
few TRBJ2-6 TRBV5-8 TRBD1 CASSKTGGSGANVLTF TGTGCCAGCAGCAAGACAGGGGGCTCTGGGGCCAACGTCCTGACTTTC
NA TRBJ2-7 TRBV5-4 NA CASSSITGPYEQYF TGTGCCAGCAGCTCAATCACAGGGCCCTACGAGCAGTACTTC
NA TRBJ1-2 TRBV5-4 NA CASSLDLQGKNYGYTF TGTGCCAGCAGCTTGGATTTACAGGGCAAGAACTATGGCTACACCTTC
NA TRBJ1-1 TRBV5-6 TRBD1 CASSTTGGRDTEAFF TGTGCCAGCAGCACAACAGGGGGCAGGGACACTGAAGCTTTCTTT
NA TRBJ1-1 TRBV30 NA CAAGAALFKAFF TGTGCTGCAGGGGCAGCGCTTTTTAAAGCTTTCTTT
NA TRBJ1-1 TRBV11-2 NA CASSLDGSGATEAFF TGTGCCAGCAGCTTAGATGGGTCAGGGGCGACTGAAGCTTTCTTT
NA TRBJ1-4 TRBV30 TRBD1 CAWSMDRGQEKLFF TGTGCCTGGAGTATGGACAGGGGGCAAGAAAAACTGTTTTTT
NA TRBJ2-7 TRBV29-1 TRBD2 CSVASGVGEQYF TGCAGCGTTGCTAGCGGGGTTGGCGAGCAGTACTTC
NA TRBJ1-1 TRBV9 NA CASTLDMNTEAFF TGTGCCAGCACCCTGGACATGAACACTGAAGCTTTCTTT
NA TRBJ2-7 TRBV30 TRBD1 CACGTGDHEQYF TGTGCCTGCGGGACAGGGGACCACGAGCAGTACTTC
few TRBJ2-7 TRBV10-3 TRBD2 CAISEDRLALYEQYF TGTGCCATCAGTGAGGATCGACTAGCTCTCTACGAGCAGTACTTC
NA TRBJ2-5 TRBV5-1 TRBD2 CASSLPGTSGTPEGTQYF TGCGCCAGCAGCTTGCCCGGGACTAGCGGAACCCCAGAGGGGACCCAGTACTTC
NA TRBJ2-5 TRBV5-1 TRBD2 CASSLGAGGRTQETQYF TGCGCCAGCAGCTTGGGAGCGGGGGGGCGGACACAAGAGACCCAGTACTTC
NA TRBJ1-2 TRBV6-5 NA CASSWPRGGYTF TGTGCCAGCAGTTGGCCGCGGGGTGGCTACACCTTC
NA TRBJ1-6 TRBV5-4 TRBD1 CASSSTGGRSPLHF TGTGCCAGCAGCTCGACAGGGGGCCGGTCACCCCTCCACTTT
NA TRBJ2-7 TRBV6-1 NA CASLGLIREQYF TGTGCCAGCCTGGGACTGATTAGAGAGCAGTACTTC
NA TRBJ1-2 TRBV14 TRBD1 CASSQDGTAFPNYGYTF TGTGCCAGCAGCCAAGATGGGACAGCTTTCCCTAACTATGGCTACACCTTC
NA TRBJ2-1 TRBV7-9 NA CASSYRGSSYNEQFF TGTGCCAGCAGCTATAGGGGGAGTTCCTACAATGAGCAGTTCTTC
once TRBJ2-7 TRBV4-3 TRBD2 CASSQELSSGEAYEQYF TGCGCCAGCAGCCAAGAACTCTCTAGCGGAGAGGCCTACGAGCAGTACTTC
NA TRBJ2-5 TRBV7-9 TRBD1 CASATGGETQYF TGTGCCAGTGCGACAGGGGGGGAGACCCAGTACTTC
few TRBJ1-5 TRBV6-1 NA CASSVKRFSNQPQHF TGTGCCAGCAGTGTAAAGAGGTTTAGCAATCAGCCCCAGCATTTT
NA TRBJ2-5 TRBV9 NA CASSGSSEETQYF TGTGCCAGCAGCGGCTCTAGCGAGGAGACCCAGTACTTC
NA TRBJ1-2 TRBV9 NA CASSPSTGLYGYTF TGTGCCAGCAGCCCGTCGACAGGCCTCTATGGCTACACCTTC
NA TRBJ2-3 TRBV27 TRBD1 CASSIYRGLSVTDTQYF TGTGCCAGCAGTATCTACAGGGGGCTTAGCGTCACAGATACGCAGTATTTT
NA TRBJ2-7 TRBV4-1 TRBD1 CASSQEGQPREQYF TGCGCCAGCAGCCAAGAGGGACAGCCGCGAGAGCAGTACTTC
NA TRBJ1-1 TRBV28 TRBD1 CAGCAGGKNTEAFF TGTGCCGGCTGCGCAGGGGGCAAAAACACTGAAGCTTTCTTT
NA TRBJ2-5 TRBV5-1 NA CASSSGSGDQETQYF TGCGCCAGCAGCTCAGGTAGCGGAGACCAAGAGACCCAGTACTTC
few TRBJ1-3 TRBV19 NA CASSTRQANTIYF TGTGCCAGTAGTACCCGACAGGCGAACACCATATATTTT
once TRBJ2-1 TRBV18 NA CASSLFMNPDNLYNEQFF TGTGCCAGCTCCCTTTTTATGAACCCGGACAATCTTTACAATGAGCAGTTCTTC
NA TRBJ1-1 TRBV5-1 TRBD1 CASSLTRGHAFF TGCGCCAGCAGCCTGACAAGGGGGCACGCTTTCTTT
NA TRBJ2-7 TRBV10-1 NA CASSKEQTSYEQYF TGCGCCAGCAGTAAAGAACAGACCTCCTACGAGCAGTACTTC
NA TRBJ2-2 TRBV11-3 TRBD2 CASSTSGTVSGELFF TGTGCCAGCAGCACTAGCGGGACTGTGTCCGGGGAGCTGTTTTTT
few TRBJ1-2 TRBV19 TRBD1 CASYNRGLGYTF TGTGCCAGTTACAACAGGGGGCTGGGCTACACCTTC
NA TRBJ2-1 TRBV21-1 NA CASTGELFYNEQFF TGTGCCAGTACAGGGGAGCTTTTCTACAATGAGCAGTTCTTC
NA TRBJ1-3 TRBV28 TRBD1 CASSPPLSGTDGNTIYF TGTGCCAGCAGTCCGCCGCTATCTGGGACAGACGGAAACACCATATATTTT
once TRBJ1-1 TRBV27 NA CASSLGLLGVNTEAFF TGTGCCAGCAGCCTGGGACTGCTAGGGGTGAACACTGAAGCTTTCTTT
few TRBJ2-5 TRBV19 NA CASTSWTGETQYF TGTGCCAGTACTTCGTGGACGGGGGAGACCCAGTACTTC
once TRBJ1-2 TRBV5-4 TRBD1 CASSLAGDRGNTF TGTGCCAGCAGCTTGGCCGGGGACAGGGGGAACACCTTC
NA TRBJ1-4 TRBV25-1 TRBD1 CASAKGQGGKLFF TGTGCCAGCGCGAAGGGACAGGGTGGAAAACTGTTTTTT
NA TRBJ1-2 TRBV7-8 NA CASSRTRGTGYTF TGTGCCAGCAGCCGGACCAGGGGAACTGGCTACACCTTC
NA TRBJ2-5 TRBV7-9 TRBD1 CASSPRRQGAGETQYF TGTGCCAGCAGCCCTCGTCGACAGGGGGCGGGGGAGACCCAGTACTTC
few TRBJ2-1 TRBV7-9 TRBD1 CASRGGRQGAWNEQFF TGTGCCAGCAGGGGTGGGAGACAGGGGGCTTGGAATGAGCAGTTCTTC
NA TRBJ1-6 TRBV28 NA CASSFRDSPLHF TGTGCCAGCAGTTTTAGAGATTCACCCCTCCACTTT
once TRBJ2-5 TRBV11-2 TRBD2 CASSRPAGGLETQYF TGTGCCAGCAGCCGCCCGGCGGGAGGGCTTGAGACCCAGTACTTC
NA TRBJ1-1 TRBV7-9 NA CASSLVLGPTEAFF TGTGCCAGCAGCTTAGTACTTGGGCCCACTGAAGCTTTCTTT
NA TRBJ2-5 TRBV6-7 TRBD2 CASSPVLAGGPSNETQYF TGTGCCAGCAGTCCTGTACTAGCGGGAGGACCTTCCAATGAGACCCAGTACTTC
once TRBJ2-1 TRBV7-2 NA CASSTRTSNNEQFF TGTGCCAGCAGCACCCGGACTTCGAACAATGAGCAGTTCTTC
once TRBJ1-4 TRBV5-1 NA CASSLDPRRTNEKLFF TGCGCCAGCAGCCTTGACCCTAGGAGGACTAATGAAAAACTGTTTTTT